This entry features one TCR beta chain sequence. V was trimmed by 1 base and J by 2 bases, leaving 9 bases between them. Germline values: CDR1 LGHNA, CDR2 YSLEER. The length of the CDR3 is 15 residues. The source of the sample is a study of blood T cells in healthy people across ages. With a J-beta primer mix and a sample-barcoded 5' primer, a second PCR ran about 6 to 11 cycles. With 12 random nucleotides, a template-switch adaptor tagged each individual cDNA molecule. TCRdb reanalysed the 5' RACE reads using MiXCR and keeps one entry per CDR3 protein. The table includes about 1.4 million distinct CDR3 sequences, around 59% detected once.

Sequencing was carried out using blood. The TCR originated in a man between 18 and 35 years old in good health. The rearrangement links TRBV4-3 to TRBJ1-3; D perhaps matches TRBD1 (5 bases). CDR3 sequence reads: CASSQVQGAGNTIYF. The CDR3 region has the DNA TGCGCCAGCAGCCAAGTTCAGGGTGCTGGAAACACCATATATTTT.